This T cell receptor beta chain was recovered during a study of T-cell reconstitution after alpha-beta-depleted transplantation in children. Study-level findings and limits: Expanded graft clones, several hundred of them, were reportedly the source of alpha-beta T cells about two months after transplant. Newly made T cells mostly supplied T-cell counts and diversity one year after transplant.

Preparation of the TCRbeta library used unique molecular identifiers. Each CDR3 protein gets one entry after TCRdb re-called the PCR reads with MiXCR. This table has more than 400,000 distinct CDR3 sequences, about 45% appearing once. This clonotype was detected ten times or more. Its matching antigen is unknown. CDR1 MNHNS and CDR2 SASEGT come from the germline V gene. The germline V and J ends were trimmed by 7 bases and 5 bases, with 11 bases remaining between them. The CDR3 spans 13 residues. The sequence was collected from a girl aged 2 to 9 with aplastic anemia, due to receive a stem cell transplant. Sequences were derived from PBMCs, sampled before TCRalphabeta/CD19-depleted stem cell transplant. The chain has TRBV6-1 and TRBJ2-2, with D tentatively TRBD1 (5 bases). CDR3 in amino acids: CASNKRGTGELFF. The CDR3 nucleotides read TGTGCCAGCAATAAAAGGGGTACCGGGGAGCTGTTTTTT.